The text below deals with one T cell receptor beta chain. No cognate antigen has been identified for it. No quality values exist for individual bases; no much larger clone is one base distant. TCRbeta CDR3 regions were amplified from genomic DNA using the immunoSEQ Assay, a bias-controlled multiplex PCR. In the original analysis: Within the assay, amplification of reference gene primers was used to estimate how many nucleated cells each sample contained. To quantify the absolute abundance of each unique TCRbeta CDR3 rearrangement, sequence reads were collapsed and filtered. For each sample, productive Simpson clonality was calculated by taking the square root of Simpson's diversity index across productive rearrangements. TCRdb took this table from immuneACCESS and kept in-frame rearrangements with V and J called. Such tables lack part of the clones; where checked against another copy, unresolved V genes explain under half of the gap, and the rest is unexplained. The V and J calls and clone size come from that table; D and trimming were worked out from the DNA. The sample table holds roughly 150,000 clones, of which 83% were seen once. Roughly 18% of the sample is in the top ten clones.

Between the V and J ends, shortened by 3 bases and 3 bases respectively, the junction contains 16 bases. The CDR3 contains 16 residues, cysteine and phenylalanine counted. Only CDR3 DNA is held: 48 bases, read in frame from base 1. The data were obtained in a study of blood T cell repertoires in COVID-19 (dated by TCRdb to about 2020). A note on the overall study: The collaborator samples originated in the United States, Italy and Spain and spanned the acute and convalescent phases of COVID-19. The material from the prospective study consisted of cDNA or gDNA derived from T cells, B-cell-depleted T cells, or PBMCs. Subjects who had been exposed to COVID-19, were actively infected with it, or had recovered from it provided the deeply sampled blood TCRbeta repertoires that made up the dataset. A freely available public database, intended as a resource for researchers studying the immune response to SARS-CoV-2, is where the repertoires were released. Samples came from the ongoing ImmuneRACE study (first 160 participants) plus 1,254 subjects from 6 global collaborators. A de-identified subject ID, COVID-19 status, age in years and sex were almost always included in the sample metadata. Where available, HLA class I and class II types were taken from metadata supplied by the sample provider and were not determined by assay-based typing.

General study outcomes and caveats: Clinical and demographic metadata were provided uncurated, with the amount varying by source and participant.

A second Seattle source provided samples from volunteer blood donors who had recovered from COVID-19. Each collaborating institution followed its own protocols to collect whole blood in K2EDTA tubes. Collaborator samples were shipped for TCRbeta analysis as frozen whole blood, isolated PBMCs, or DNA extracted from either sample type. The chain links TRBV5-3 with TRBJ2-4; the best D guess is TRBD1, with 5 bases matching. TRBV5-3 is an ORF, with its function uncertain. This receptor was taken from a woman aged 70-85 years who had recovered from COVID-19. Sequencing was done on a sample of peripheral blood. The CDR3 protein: CARSSATRGSKNIQYF. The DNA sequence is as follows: TGTGCCAGAAGCTCCGCGACAAGGGGTAGCAAAAACATTCAGTACTTC.